These 22 T cell receptor beta chains were all obtained from the same sample, sequenced in a study of T-cell memory formation after mild COVID-19. In TCRdb, the 5' RACE reads were re-called with MiXCR into one record per CDR3 protein. The sample has around 300,000 distinct CDR3 sequences; around 19% are singletons. The sample taken for sequencing was PBMCs or a T cell subset sorted from them (not recorded which). The source is a man aged 18 to 35 who had mild COVID-19 (a few samples of this study predate the infection). Cell type and time point are not known.

This chain uses TRBV7-2 with TRBJ1-5; D is unresolved. With 2 bases removed from V and 0 bases from J, the gap between germline ends came to 5 bases. From germline, CDR1 is SGHTA and CDR2 FQGNSA. The CDR3 has 14 amino acids. DNA of the CDR3: TGTGCCAGCAGCTTAAGGCATAGCAATCAGCCCCAGCATTTT. Protein sequence: CASSLRHSNQPQHF.

The rearrangement links TRBV7-9 to TRBJ2-3, with 8 bases that match TRBD1. The CDR3 is made up of 15 amino acids. Unmatched junction bases numbered 6, after V lost 3 bases and J lost 4 bases. The V gene's germline CDR1 is SEHNR and CDR2 FQNEAQ (reference sequence). The CDR3 nucleotides are TGTGCCAGCAGCTTTAAAGGACAGGGCCCAGATACGCAGTATTTT. It codes for CASSFKGQGPDTQYF.

J is TRBJ2-2 and V is TRBV2; weak D call: TRBD2 (5 bases). The germline V and J ends were trimmed by 6 bases and 3 bases, with 14 bases remaining between them. The germline V gene has CDR1 SNHLY and CDR2 FYNNEI. This CDR3 has 15 amino acids. CDR3 DNA sequence: TGTGCCAGCAGCCAACGGGTTAGCGACACCGGGGAGCTGTTTTTT. The encoded protein is CASSQRVSDTGELFF.

In this sample, this clonotype turned up a few times. The J gene is TRBJ2-7, the V gene TRBV5-1; TRBD1 matches at 9 bases. Looked up from germline, CDR1 is SGHRS and CDR2 is YFSETQ. V lost 3 bases to trimming and J lost 3 bases; unmatched junction nucleotides: 7. The CDR3 extends over 15 amino acids. CDR3 in DNA: TGCGCCAGCAGCTCCACCGGGACAGGGTTCTACGAGCAGTACGTC. This codes for CASSSTGTGFYEQYV.

This clonotype was detected only a few times. The genes are TRBV2 and TRBJ1-1; 7 nucleotides match TRBD1. After removal of 4 bases from V and 4 bases from J, the junction contained 6 bases not matched to a gene. The CDR3 extends over 14 amino acids. The germline V gene has CDR1 SNHLY and CDR2 FYNNEI. CDR3 coding DNA: TGTGCCAGCAGTGGACAGGGCCCCCTCACTGAAGCTTTCTTT. This encodes CASSGQGPLTEAFF.

V and J are TRBV12-3 or TRBV12-4 and TRBJ1-2; D is unresolved. Trimming pared 5 bases from V and 7 bases from J, leaving 20 bases between. This CDR3 is built from 15 residues. The CDR3: CASSPAGGFSRGYTF. The DNA of the CDR3 is TGTGCCAGCAGTCCCGCCGGAGGGTTTTCTCGTGGCTACACCTTC.

The CDR3: CASSLRDRETGNTIYF. The CDR3 DNA reads TGTGCCAGCAGTTTACGGGACAGGGAAACAGGAAACACCATATATTTT. V and J are TRBV12-3 or TRBV12-4 and TRBJ1-3; 9 bases map to TRBD1. V lost 2 bases and J lost 4; bases outside the gene matches: 6. This CDR3 is 16 amino acids long.

This rearrangement joins TRBV12-3 or TRBV12-4 to TRBJ2-1; 8 nucleotides line up with TRBD2. With V trimmed by 5 bases and J by 7 bases, 19 bases remained unmatched. The CDR3 is 18 amino acids. The CDR3 sequence is CASSNSQTRAGGSNEQFF. The CDR3 bases are TGTGCCAGCAGTAACTCCCAGACGCGCGCGGGGGGAAGTAATGAGCAGTTCTTC.

The chain links TRBV28 to TRBJ1-1; D is perhaps TRBD1 (5 bases). CDR1 is MDHEN, CDR2 SYDVKM, per germline. The CDR3 runs to 11 residues. The ends were cut back, 9 bases at V and 4 bases at J, with 9 bases in the middle. The CDR3, as DNA: TGTGCCAGTGAGGGGTCCACTGAAGCTTTCTTT. Translated, it gives CASEGSTEAFF.

The table lists this clonotype with many counts. This CDR3 is CASSQSGGQETQYF. The CDR3 DNA sequence: TGCGCCAGCAGCCAAAGCGGGGGACAAGAGACCCAGTACTTC. The V and J genes are TRBV4-1 and TRBJ2-5; 8 nucleotides align to TRBD2. The CDR3 extends over 14 amino acids. J lost 2 bases, V lost 2 bases, and 1 base had no gene match. Germline values: CDR1 MGHRA, CDR2 YSYEKL.

This clonotype has only one observation. The V gene is TRBV5-1, the J gene TRBJ1-4; D unclear. The V end was cut by 4 bases, the J end by 8 bases, with 12 bases between. This CDR3 comprises 13 residues. The V gene's germline CDR1 is SGHRS and CDR2 YFSETQ. The CDR3 region is CASSGYSHEKLFF. The CDR3 nucleotides read TGCGCCAGCAGCGGATACTCCCACGAAAAACTGTTTTTT.

The chain couples TRBV7-2 to TRBJ2-1; no definite D call. Germline values: CDR1 SGHTA, CDR2 FQGNSA. Trimming removed 3 bases at V and 5 bases at J, with 8 bases between. The CDR3 spans 13 residues. The chain's CDR3 is CASSFRVHNEQFF. DNA for the CDR3: TGTGCCAGCAGCTTTCGGGTCCACAATGAGCAGTTCTTC. Drawing the rest from reference TRBV7-2 and TRBJ2-1, the complete variable domain is GAGVSQSPSNKVTEKGKDVELRCDPISGHTALYWYRQSLGQGLEFLIYFQGNSAPDKSGLPSDRFSAERTGGSVSTLTIQRTQQEDSAVYLCASSFRVHNEQFFGPGTRLTVL.

This clonotype was counted ten times or more. The rearrangement joins TRBV6-5 to TRBJ2-3; 7 bases agree with TRBD2. V was clipped by 6 bases and J by 4 bases; unmatched bases: 7. CDR1 and CDR2 from the germline V gene are MNHEY and SVGAGI. The CDR3 covers 14 residues. CDR3 residues: CASRSFGGSDTQYF. The CDR3 DNA is TGTGCCAGCAGGTCTTTCGGGGGGTCAGATACGCAGTATTTT.

This clonotype was detected only a few times. The V call is TRBV4-3, the J call TRBJ2-1, with 9 bases identical to TRBD2. Germline CDR1 LGHNA, CDR2 YSLEER. The CDR3 consists of 16 residues. J was trimmed by 8 bases and V by 3 bases; bases with no gene match: 11. CDR3 in amino acids: CASSHSRGGGAYEQFF. The CDR3 DNA reads TGCGCCAGCAGCCACAGCCGAGGCGGGGGGGCCTATGAGCAGTTCTTC.

This sequence joins TRBV5-4 and TRBJ2-5; TRBD1 might be the D (5 bases). The CDR3 spans 13 residues. Deletions cut 7 bases from V and 2 bases from J, with 12 bases between. Looked up from germline, CDR1 is SGHNT and CDR2 is YYREEE (reference sequence). The CDR3 DNA follows: TGTGCCAGCTCGGCCCCAGGGCAAGAGACCCAGTACTTC. Translated: CASSAPGQETQYF.

The chain couples TRBV6-6 to TRBJ1-5, with D possibly being TRBD1 (5 bases). The V gene lost 1 base and the J gene lost 4 bases, with 14 bases spanning the gap. Germline assignment: CDR1 MNHNY and CDR2 SVGAGI (reference sequence). The CDR3 runs to 16 residues. The CDR3 sequence is CASSYYPQGGNQPQHF. The CDR3 DNA reads as TGTGCCAGCAGTTACTACCCCCAGGGTGGAAATCAGCCCCAGCATTTT.

This clonotype was counted between two and nine times. The chain employs TRBV7-2 and TRBJ2-3; D is unresolved. V lost 3 bases and J lost 6, with 7 bases in between. Germline CDR1 and CDR2: SGHTA and FQGNSA. CDR3 length: 12 residues. As DNA, the CDR3 is TGTGCCAGCAGCTTTGCGAGGGATACGCAGTATTTT. Residues: CASSFARDTQYF.

About this clonotype: Because the CDR3's place on the DNA is in doubt, the DNA is left out and the CDR3 is given as listed by TCRdb. The J gene is TRBJ2-5, the V gene TRBV15; the D call in the table, TRBD1, was not verified against the DNA. The CDR3 extends over 12 residues, inclusive of both ends. Germline CDR1 LNHNV, CDR2 YYDKDF (reference sequence). CDR3 residues: CATSREVGQGNF.

This clonotype showed up just a few times. A junction end diverges from the germline sequence, so it may reflect a read error. V is TRBV12-3 or TRBV12-4 and J is TRBJ1-1; a possible D gene is TRBD1 (5 bases). The CDR3 is made up of 11 amino acids. The CDR3 here is CASVRGDPSRF. CDR3 DNA: TGTGCCAGCGTGAGAGGGGACCCCAGTCGGTTT.

This clonotype was recorded a few times. The rearrangement links TRBV6-5 to TRBJ2-4, with D tentatively TRBD1 or TRBD2 (5 bases each). Trimming took 2 bases from V and 3 from J, leaving 8 bases between them. The CDR3 loop spans 14 amino acids. CDR1 and CDR2 (germline): MNHEY, SVGAGI. CDR3 sequence: CASSYGGSKNIQYF. For the CDR3, the DNA is TGTGCCAGCAGTTACGGGGGAAGCAAAAACATTCAGTACTTC.

V and J are TRBV6-6 and TRBJ1-5; D perhaps matches TRBD1 (5 bases). V was trimmed by 0 bases and J by 9 bases, leaving 12 bases between them. CDR1 is MNHNY, CDR2 SVGAGI, per germline (reference sequence). The CDR3 runs 14 residues. The CDR3 protein is CASSYSGARGPQHF. The CDR3 DNA reads TGTGCCAGCAGTTACTCTGGGGCCCGAGGGCCCCAGCATTTT.

This clonotype has more than one count but fewer than ten. This chain joins TRBV28 and TRBJ2-4; the D gene is possibly TRBD1 (5 bases). The CDR3 runs 15 residues. Germline CDR1 MDHEN, CDR2 SYDVKM. Trimming cost V 6 bases and J 4 bases, with 16 bases left between them. The CDR3 bases are TGTGCCAGCAGCACTAAGGGGCAGGGAAAAAACATTCAGTACTTC. It encodes CASSTKGQGKNIQYF.